This TCR beta chain was documented in a study of a mutant IDH1 vaccine in newly diagnosed glioma. The assay was immunoSEQ multiplex PCR, and TCRdb's table has in-frame clones only and misses some. Of about 92,000 clones in the sample, about four fifths were seen once. Time point described: baseline, week 1 (first vaccination visit). Regarding treatment: pre-vaccination baseline after standard-of-care therapy. V shed 8 bases, J shed 2 bases, and the junction held 2 bases outside the gene matches. CDR1 and CDR2 (germline): WSHSY, SAAADI. This CDR3 has 12 residues. This clonotype was obtained from a woman aged 45-65 years with glioma. The material was PBMCs, obtained from a glioma patient treated with radiotherapy, temozolomide or both. This rearrangement joins TRBV10-2 to TRBJ2-7, with TRBD1 identical over 8 bases. As DNA, the CDR3 is TGCGCCAGCGGACAGGGAACCTACGAGCAGTACTTC. Its translation: CASGQGTYEQYF.